Below are 17 T cell receptor beta chains sequenced from a single sample in a study of blood T cells in healthy people across ages (dated by TCRdb to the mid-2010s). Preparation of the library involved 5' RACE. The listed sequencing device is Illumina HiSeq 2500. The second PCR ran for about 6 to 12 cycles and used a J-beta primer mix along with a sample-barcoded 5' primer. The public reads were reprocessed in TCRdb via fastp at Q25 and MiXCR, keeping in-frame beta chains. Rows merge per CDR3 protein into single entries with the most common DNA and genes. The sample records 1.5 million to 2 million distinct CDR3 sequences, about 32% of which are singletons. The ten largest account for roughly 10% of the sample. Specimen: blood. The source of these receptors is a woman in her 30s in good health.

The chain has TRBV20-1 and TRBJ2-5; D perhaps matches TRBD2 (6 bases). CDR3 length: 13 amino acids. Germline V gene lookup returns CDR1 DFQATT and CDR2 SNEGSKA (reference sequence). Between the trimmed V and J ends, which lost 0 bases and 5 bases, there was a span of 10 bases. CDR3 residues: CSARDGRGETQYF. CDR3 in DNA: TGCAGTGCTAGAGATGGACGGGGGGAGACCCAGTACTTC.

J is TRBJ2-5 and V is TRBV12-3 or TRBV12-4, with D unresolved. Trimming took off 5 bases at V and 0 bases at J, with 16 bases between the two ends. This CDR3 region has 16 residues. CDR3: CASSIMGLTHQETQYF. The CDR3 coding sequence is TGTGCCAGCAGTATCATGGGCCTCACCCACCAAGAGACCCAGTACTTC.

The rearrangement uses TRBV29-1 and TRBJ1-2; no definite D call. The V end was cut by 3 bases, the J end by 0 bases, with 11 bases between. The CDR3 is made up of 14 amino acids. The germline gives CDR1 SQVTM, CDR2 ANQGSEA. The CDR3 nucleotides read TGCAGCGTTGATCTGGCAGGCACTAACTATGGCTACACCTTC. Its translation is CSVDLAGTNYGYTF.

This clonotype came up a few times. This chain joins TRBV6-1 and TRBJ2-6; 7 bases align to TRBD1. Per the germline V gene, CDR1 is MNHNS and CDR2 is SASEGT. V lost 5 bases to trimming and J lost 0 bases; unmatched junction nucleotides: 13. This CDR3 spans 19 amino acids. In nucleotides, the CDR3 is TGTGCCAGCAGTCGTTACCGGGACAGAGGAAACTCTGGGGCCAACGTCCTGACTTTC. It is translated as CASSRYRDRGNSGANVLTF.

This clonotype was counted ten times or more. The V gene is TRBV5-5, the J gene TRBJ2-3; D tentatively fits TRBD1 or TRBD2 (5 bases each). The CDR3 consists of 16 residues. Germline V gene data show CDR1 as SGHKS and CDR2 as YYEKEE (reference sequence). Between the trimmed V and J ends, which lost 0 bases and 5 bases, there was a span of 16 bases. The chain's CDR3 is CASSLASGRRGDTQYF. As DNA, the CDR3 is TGTGCCAGCAGCTTGGCCAGCGGCCGAAGGGGAGATACGCAGTATTTT.

In this sample, this clonotype turned up a few times. CDR3 loop: CASSLGFMGLAAYNEQFF. Written as DNA, the CDR3 is TGTGCCAGCAGTTTGGGTTTCATGGGACTAGCGGCCTACAATGAGCAGTTCTTC. This rearrangement joins TRBV27 to TRBJ2-1; 11 bases line up with TRBD2. Germline trimming cut 3 bases from V and 2 bases from J; bases unmatched to any gene: 9. CDR1 and CDR2 from the germline V gene are MNHEY and SMNVEV (reference sequence). CDR3 length: 18 amino acids.

This clonotype was seen a handful of times. At one end the junction does not follow the germline gene, possibly because of a read error. The rearrangement joins TRBV28 to TRBJ1-2; D ambiguous. The germline V gene encodes CDR1 MDHEN and CDR2 SYDVKM. The CDR3 loop spans 12 amino acids. The CDR3 spells CAGSLLAYGYTF. CDR3 in DNA: TGTGCCGGCAGTTTATTGGCCTATGGCTACACCTTC.

This clonotype was counted a few times. The V and J genes are TRBV10-3 and TRBJ2-4, with TRBD2 as a possible D gene (5 bases). The J call is in doubt because the DNA end fits TRBJ2-7 better. Germline CDR1 is ENHRY and CDR2 is SYGVKD. CDR3 length equals 16 residues. This CDR3 is CAISAGWSPPTYEQYF. Here the CDR3 DNA reads TGTGCCATCAGTGCGGGATGGAGCCCACCCACCTACGAGCAGTACTTC.

The chain uses TRBV29-1 and TRBJ1-1, with D possibly matching TRBD1 (5 bases). CDR3 size: 14 residues. The V end was cut by 7 bases, the J end by 1 base, with 16 bases between. The germline V gene encodes CDR1 SQVTM and CDR2 ANQGSEA. The CDR3 nucleotides are TGCAGCGCAATGGGGGACGTGGAGAACACTGAAGCTTTCTTT. Protein: CSAMGDVENTEAFF.

This clonotype has more than one count but fewer than ten. The chain links TRBV12-3 or TRBV12-4 to TRBJ2-1; 9 nucleotides line up with TRBD2. CDR3 length: 12 amino acids. V was clipped by 10 bases and J by 7 bases; unmatched bases: 5. The CDR3 bases are TGTGCCACCCGACTAGCGGCTAATGAGCAGTTCTTC. This sequence encodes CATRLAANEQFF.

The CDR3 reads CASSKKGGLSYEQYF. The CDR3 DNA sequence: TGTGCCAGCAGTAAAAAGGGCGGCCTCTCGTACGAGCAGTACTTC. The chain recombines TRBV6-6 with TRBJ2-7, with D unresolved. CDR1 MNHNY and CDR2 SVGAGI come from the germline V gene (reference sequence). This CDR3 has 15 amino acids. Trimming stripped 5 bases from V and 4 bases from J, with 18 bases between.

On this clonotype: One end of the junction does not line up with germline, which may come from a read error. The V call is TRBV30, the J call TRBJ1-4; D is possibly TRBD1 (5 bases). Germline V gene lookup returns CDR1 GTSNPN and CDR2 SVGIG (reference sequence). The CDR3 loop spans 14 amino acids. The CDR3 DNA reads TGTGCCTGGCAGTGGAGGGGCGCAGTGGAAAAACGGTTTTTT. This codes for CAWQWRGAVEKRFF. The whole variable domain, remainder taken from reference TRBV30 and TRBJ1-4, is SQTIHQWPATLVQPVGSPLSLECTVEGTSNPNLYWYRQAAGRGLQLLFYSVGIGQISSEVPQNLSASRPQDRQFILSSKKLLLSDSGFYLCAWQWRGAVEKRFFGSGTQLSVL.

There are a few counts of this clonotype. Here the CDR3 reads CASSETGGLNKFYGYTF. CDR3 in DNA: TGTGCCAGCAGCGAAACAGGGGGCCTCAACAAGTTCTATGGCTACACCTTC. The chain has TRBV21-1 and TRBJ1-2; the table's D call of TRBD1 was not tested on the DNA. TRBV21-1 is marked as a pseudogene. The CDR3 length is 17 residues.

This clonotype showed up just a few times. The rearrangement joins TRBV10-2 to TRBJ2-5; 15 nucleotides align to TRBD2. Gene TRBJ2-7 matches the end of the DNA better, so the J call may be wrong. The CDR3 totals 17 residues. The germline V gene encodes CDR1 WSHSY and CDR2 SAAADI. CDR3 bases: TGCGCCAGCAGGGGCTCGGGACTAGCGGGAGGAACCTACGAGCAGTACTTC. Translating it yields CASRGSGLAGGTYEQYF.

The chain couples TRBV7-9 to TRBJ2-1; D uncertain. Trimming left V 6 bases short and J 8 bases short, with 17 bases between. Per germline, CDR1 SEHNR and CDR2 FQNEAQ (reference sequence). The CDR3 is 14 amino acids. The CDR3 nucleotides are TGTGCCAGCAGAAACGGAGTACCCAATCATGAGCAGTTCTTC. Its protein product is CASRNGVPNHEQFF.

This clonotype was seen more than once but under ten times. This chain links TRBV6-1 with TRBJ1-6; no clear D. V was shortened by 7 bases and J by 7 bases, with 17 bases between the two germline ends. Germline values: CDR1 MNHNS, CDR2 SASEGT. The CDR3 loop spans 15 amino acids. The chain's CDR3 is CASKEWAVPNSPLHF. The CDR3, as DNA: TGTGCCAGCAAGGAATGGGCTGTTCCCAATTCACCCCTCCACTTT.

This clonotype showed up just a few times. The chain combines TRBV29-1 with TRBJ2-3, with 8 bases that match TRBD2. Trimming took 8 bases from V and 0 from J; bases not matched to a gene: 13. Germline CDR1 is SQVTM and CDR2 is ANQGSEA. There are 16 residues in the CDR3. The CDR3 DNA follows: TGCAGCTCGGGGACTAGGGGGGCCCTTAGCACAGATACGCAGTATTTT. Amino acids: CSSGTRGALSTDTQYF.